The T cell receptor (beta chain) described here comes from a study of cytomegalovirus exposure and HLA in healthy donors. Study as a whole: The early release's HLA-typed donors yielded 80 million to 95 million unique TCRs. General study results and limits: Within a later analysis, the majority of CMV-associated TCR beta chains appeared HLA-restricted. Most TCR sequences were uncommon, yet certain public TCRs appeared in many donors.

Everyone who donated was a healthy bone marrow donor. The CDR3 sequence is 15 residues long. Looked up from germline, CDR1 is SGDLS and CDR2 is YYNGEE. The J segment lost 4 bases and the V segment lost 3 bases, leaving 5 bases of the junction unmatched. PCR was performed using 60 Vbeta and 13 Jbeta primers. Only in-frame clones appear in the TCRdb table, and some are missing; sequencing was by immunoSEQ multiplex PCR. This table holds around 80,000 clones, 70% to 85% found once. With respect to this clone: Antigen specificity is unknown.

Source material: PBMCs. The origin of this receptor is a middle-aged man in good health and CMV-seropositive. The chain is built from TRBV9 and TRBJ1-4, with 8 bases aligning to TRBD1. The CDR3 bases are TGTGCCAGCAGCGCCGGACAGGGCCGTAATGAAAAACTGTTTTTT. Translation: CASSAGQGRNEKLFF.